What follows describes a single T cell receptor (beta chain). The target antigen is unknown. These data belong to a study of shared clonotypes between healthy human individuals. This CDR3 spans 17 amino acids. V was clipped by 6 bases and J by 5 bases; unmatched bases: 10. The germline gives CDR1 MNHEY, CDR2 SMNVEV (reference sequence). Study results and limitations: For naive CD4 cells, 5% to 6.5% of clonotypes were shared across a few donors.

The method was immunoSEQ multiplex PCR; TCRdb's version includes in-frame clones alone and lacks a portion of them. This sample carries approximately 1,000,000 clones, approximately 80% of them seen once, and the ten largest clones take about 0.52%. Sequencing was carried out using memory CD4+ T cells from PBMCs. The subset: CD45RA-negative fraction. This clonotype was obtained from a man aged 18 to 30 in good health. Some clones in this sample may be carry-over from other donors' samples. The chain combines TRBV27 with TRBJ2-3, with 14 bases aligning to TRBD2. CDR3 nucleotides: TGTGCCAGCAGACCTCCGACTAGCGGGAGGGCTGGAGATACGCAGTATTTT. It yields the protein CASRPPTSGRAGDTQYF.